These 29 T cell receptor beta chains originate from one sample sequenced in a study of regulatory T cells in long-lasting Graves disease. According to the study, TCR beta libraries were built with iRepertoire HTBI primers and CDR3-region Arm-PCR. One entry per CDR3 protein results from TCRdb running MiXCR on the multiplex PCR reads. Of 350,000 to 500,000 distinct CDR3 sequences in the sample, approximately 16% were seen once. Time point meaning: newly diagnosed GD, antithyroid drugs for less than 3 months. Construction of the TCR library relied on RNA isolated from PBMCs. The sample also formed part of further work on T cells in Graves' hyperthyroidism and ophthalmopathy.

Material: peripheral blood mononuclear cells (PBMCs), obtained at new diagnosis, from a patient treated with antithyroid drugs. Receptor source: a woman aged 18-35 years with Graves disease.

This clonotype was seen ten or more times. V gene TRBV7-2 combines with J gene TRBJ1-4; D is possibly TRBD1 (5 bases). The germline V gene encodes CDR1 SGHTA and CDR2 FQGNSA. This CDR3 has 13 amino acids. Trimming removed 1 base from V and 13 bases from J, with 13 bases in between. The CDR3 DNA sequence: TGTGCCAGCAGCTTAGATGGTGGGGGGACACTGTTTTTT. Protein product: CASSLDGGGTLFF.

The rearrangement joins TRBV9 to TRBJ2-1; 9 nucleotides agree with TRBD2. The CDR3 is 15 amino acids. The germline CDR1 and CDR2 sequences are SGDLS and YYNGEE. With 0 bases clipped from V and 6 bases from J, the junction kept 4 bases outside the gene matches. DNA for the CDR3: TGTGCCAGCAGCGTAGAGGCGGGAGGGGGCAATGAGCAGTTCTTC. Protein sequence: CASSVEAGGGNEQFF.

This clonotype was recorded at least ten times. V is TRBV30 and J is TRBJ2-1; 8 positions match TRBD2. Germline CDR1 GTSNPN, CDR2 SVGIG (reference sequence). With V trimmed by 3 bases and J by 4 bases, 5 bases remained unmatched. CDR3 length equals 14 residues. CDR3 in amino acids: CAWRQRERYNEQFF. The CDR3 DNA is TGTGCCTGGAGACAGCGGGAGAGGTACAATGAGCAGTTCTTC.

The chain combines TRBV15 with TRBJ2-1, with 14 bases lining up with TRBD2. Germline V gene sequence: CDR1 LNHNV, CDR2 YYDKDF (reference sequence). This CDR3 has 18 amino acids. Unmatched junction bases numbered 14, after V lost 6 bases and J lost 7 bases. The CDR3 loop is CATRKEGLAGVGGNEQFF. The CDR3 DNA reads TGTGCCACCAGGAAAGAGGGACTAGCGGGAGTCGGGGGGAATGAGCAGTTCTTC.

At least ten counts were recorded for this clonotype. This chain uses TRBV3-1 with TRBJ2-7; 7 positions match TRBD2. The CDR3 runs to 13 residues. Per germline, CDR1 LGHDT and CDR2 YNNKEL (reference sequence). V shed 6 bases, J shed 6 bases, and the junction held 8 bases outside the gene matches. The chain's CDR3 is CASRLASLGEQYF. For the CDR3, the DNA is TGTGCCAGCAGACTAGCGTCCCTCGGCGAGCAGTACTTC.

This clonotype was detected ten times or more. The V gene is TRBV7-2, the J gene TRBJ2-1; perhaps TRBD1 as D (6 bases). V lost 1 base and J lost 5, with 15 bases in between. Germline CDR1 reads SGHTA; CDR2 reads FQGNSA. The CDR3 contains 16 residues. In DNA, the CDR3 is TGTGCCAGCAGCTTAGTTTTGGGGGCGGCTAACAATGAGCAGTTCTTC. Its translation is CASSLVLGAANNEQFF.

This clonotype was seen only a few times. This chain links TRBV19 with TRBJ1-2, with TRBD1 identical over 7 bases. The germline CDR1 and CDR2 sequences are LNHDA and SQIVND (reference sequence). J lost 1 base, V lost 7 bases, and 9 bases had no gene match. This CDR3 comprises 15 residues. This chain's CDR3 is CASTAGQTLNYGYTF. CDR3 sequence (DNA): TGTGCCAGTACCGCGGGACAGACCCTTAACTATGGCTACACCTTC.

Only a few counts were recorded for this clonotype. Here the CDR3 DNA reads TGCAGTGCTTGGGTTTATAGCAATCAGCCCCAGCATTTT. Translated, it gives CSAWVYSNQPQHF. J is TRBJ1-5 and V is TRBV20-1; D remains unclear. CDR3 length: 13 amino acids. Per germline, CDR1 DFQATT and CDR2 SNEGSKA (reference sequence). The V end was cut by 5 bases, the J end by 0 bases, with 8 bases between.

This clonotype turned up a few times. The chain employs TRBV10-1 and TRBJ2-2, with 8 bases aligning to TRBD1. Germline V gene sequence: CDR1 WNHNN, CDR2 SYGVQD (reference sequence). There are 17 residues in the CDR3. V was clipped by 4 bases and J by 3 bases; unmatched bases: 10. The CDR3 sequence is CASSGPGQGRDTGELFF. The CDR3 bases are TGCGCCAGCAGTGGCCCCGGACAGGGTCGAGACACCGGGGAGCTGTTTTTT.

This clonotype occurred a few times. This rearrangement joins TRBV28 to TRBJ1-2; TRBD1 agrees at 9 bases. This CDR3 region has 15 residues. Trimming removed 5 bases from V and 7 bases from J; junction bases left unmatched: 11. CDR1 MDHEN and CDR2 SYDVKM come from the germline V gene. The DNA of the CDR3 is TGTGCCAGCAGTCCAACGAAACAGGGGGCAGGTGGCTACACCTTC. Encoded protein: CASSPTKQGAGGYTF.

This clonotype was counted at least ten times. V gene TRBV12-3 or TRBV12-4 combines with J gene TRBJ2-1; 13 bases line up with TRBD2. Unmatched junction bases numbered 6, after V lost 6 bases and J lost 10 bases. The CDR3 extends over 14 amino acids. This chain's CDR3 is CASRLAGGPGEQFF. The CDR3 DNA reads TGTGCCAGCAGACTAGCGGGAGGGCCTGGAGAGCAGTTCTTC.

In this sample, this clonotype turned up many times. This chain connects TRBV28 to TRBJ2-7; 8 bases fit TRBD2. V gave up 9 bases and J gave up 0 bases; unmatched junction bases: 7. This CDR3 comprises 14 residues. CDR1 is MDHEN and CDR2 is SYDVKM in the germline V gene. The chain's CDR3 is CASYQRETSYEQYF. CDR3 coding DNA: TGTGCCAGTTACCAGCGGGAGACCTCCTACGAGCAGTACTTC.

This clonotype was recorded at least ten times. This chain uses TRBV27 with TRBJ2-7; 7 bases match TRBD2. The CDR3 length is 12 residues. J gave up 6 bases and V 5 bases, and 4 bases lay outside the gene matches. Germline V lookup: CDR1 MNHEY, CDR2 SMNVEV (reference sequence). CDR3 nucleotides: TGTGCCAGCAGTACGACTAGCAGCGAGCAGTACTTC. Its protein is CASSTTSSEQYF.

This clonotype was found many times. This chain joins TRBV24-1 and TRBJ2-3; possibly TRBD1 for D (5 bases). CDR1 and CDR2 from the germline V gene are KGHDR and SFDVKD. The ends were cut back, 4 bases at V and 5 bases at J, with 15 bases in the middle. This CDR3 spans 15 amino acids. The DNA of the CDR3 is TGTGCCACCAGTGACCTCTCTCAGGGAAGAGATACGCAGTATTTT. Protein product: CATSDLSQGRDTQYF.

This clonotype was seen repeatedly, ten times or more. Because the CDR3's place on the DNA is in doubt, the DNA is left out and the CDR3 is given as listed by TCRdb. This sequence joins TRBV6-2 or TRBV6-3 and TRBJ1-2; the DNA was not compared with TRBD1, the D call given in the table. The CDR3 contains 14 residues when both ends are counted. CDR1 is MNHEY, CDR2 SVGEGT, per germline. The CDR3 region is CASSSSDRAYGYTF.

J is TRBJ1-4 and V is TRBV9; D not resolved. Germline CDR1 SGDLS, CDR2 YYNGEE. Between the trimmed V and J ends, which lost 3 bases and 5 bases, there was a span of 5 bases. CDR3 length: 12 amino acids. DNA of the CDR3: TGTGCCAGCAGCGGGCCAAATGAAAAACTGTTTTTT. It encodes CASSGPNEKLFF.

This clonotype was recorded at least ten times. This chain uses TRBV5-1 with TRBJ2-1; perhaps TRBD2 as D (6 bases). This CDR3 contains 15 residues. The germline gives CDR1 SGHRS, CDR2 YFSETQ. V was cut by 0 bases and J by 7 bases, with 14 bases left in between. The CDR3 is CASSLARTIRNEQFF. CDR3 in DNA: TGCGCCAGCAGCTTGGCTCGGACTATCAGGAATGAGCAGTTCTTC.

This clonotype was recorded at least ten times. The chain carries TRBV7-2 and TRBJ1-5, with D uncertain. CDR3 length: 16 residues. Germline loops: CDR1 SGHTA, CDR2 FQGNSA. V lost 1 base to trimming and J lost 5 bases, with 15 bases between them. DNA for the CDR3: TGTGCCAGCAGCTTAGTGGGAGTGGGTTATGATCAGCCCCAGCATTTT. Its protein is CASSLVGVGYDQPQHF.

This clonotype was counted only a few times. The CDR3 loop reads CASSSQTAVLHTEAFF. CDR3 bases: TGTGCCAGCAGCTCCCAGACAGCGGTCCTGCACACTGAAGCTTTCTTT. J is TRBJ1-1 and V is TRBV5-6, with D perhaps TRBD1 (5 bases). Germline V gives CDR1 SGHDT, CDR2 YYEEEE. V gave up 3 bases and J gave up 3 bases, with 18 bases separating them. The CDR3 length is 16 residues.

V gene TRBV4-1 combines with J gene TRBJ2-7, with D possibly TRBD1 on 6 matching bases. V was pared by 2 bases and J by 0 bases, with 8 bases between. The CDR3 runs to 14 residues. Germline V gene sequence: CDR1 MGHRA, CDR2 YSYEKL. CDR3 in amino acids: CASSQRQVSYEQYF. CDR3 nucleotide sequence: TGCGCCAGCAGCCAAAGACAGGTCTCCTACGAGCAGTACTTC.

The chain couples TRBV19 to TRBJ2-2; unclear D gene. The ends were cut back, 7 bases at V and 7 bases at J, with 19 bases in the middle. The CDR3 extends over 15 amino acids. Germline V gene lookup returns CDR1 LNHDA and CDR2 SQIVND (reference sequence). CDR3 bases: TGTGCCAGTACCCTGGGCCCAGACCGAGGCGGGGAGCTGTTTTTT. Amino acid sequence: CASTLGPDRGGELFF.

The CDR3 DNA reads as TGTGCCAGCAGCCAAGATCTCCCCCCGGGCGACTCCTACAATGAGCAGTTCTTC. As protein: CASSQDLPPGDSYNEQFF. The chain is built from TRBV4-2 and TRBJ2-1; D gene ambiguous. The CDR3 contains 18 residues. Trimming pared 0 bases from V and 0 bases from J, leaving 15 bases between. CDR1 and CDR2 from the germline V gene are LGHNA and YNFKEQ.

The rearrangement links TRBV6-1 to TRBJ1-5; D gene ambiguous. The CDR3 loop spans 14 amino acids. Trimming left V 9 bases short and J 6 bases short, with 18 bases between. Germline values: CDR1 MNHNS, CDR2 SASEGT. CDR3 sequence: CASKPQGIFQPQHF. CDR3 sequence (DNA): TGTGCCAGTAAACCACAAGGTATTTTTCAGCCCCAGCATTTT.

At least ten counts were recorded for this clonotype. The chain is built from TRBV6-1 and TRBJ2-3; D is unresolved. Germline assignment: CDR1 MNHNS and CDR2 SASEGT. The V end was cut by 8 bases, the J end by 6 bases, with 21 bases between. The CDR3 extends over 15 amino acids. The CDR3 region is CASLPGPEPKDTQYF. CDR3 nucleotides: TGTGCCAGCCTGCCCGGACCGGAACCTAAGGATACGCAGTATTTT.

This clonotype showed up many times. The rearrangement links TRBV18 to TRBJ1-1; maybe TRBD1 (6 bases). Germline assignment: CDR1 KGHSH and CDR2 LQKENI. The CDR3 has 13 amino acids. V shed 8 bases and J shed 5 bases, with 15 bases lying between them. The DNA for the CDR3 is TGTGCCAGCAGCCCCAGGGGTCGGACTGAAGCTTTCTTT. Translating gives CASSPRGRTEAFF. The complete variable domain, with remaining parts taken from reference TRBV18 and TRBJ1-1, reads NAGVMQNPRHLVRRRGQEARLRCSPMKGHSHVYWYRQLPEEGLKFMVYLQKENIIDESGMPKERFSAEFPKEGPSILRIQQVVRGDSAAYFCASSPRGRTEAFFGQGTRLTVV.

In this sample, this clonotype turned up many times. CDR3 residues: CASSLGQAAWETQYF. The CDR3 DNA sequence: TGTGCCAGCAGCTTAGGGCAGGCCGCGTGGGAGACCCAGTACTTC. The chain is built from TRBV7-8 and TRBJ2-5, with D uncertain. Deletions cut 1 base from V and 5 bases from J, with 14 bases between. Germline CDR1 SGHVS, CDR2 FQNEAQ. There are 15 residues in the CDR3.

Worth noting for this clonotype: Just one base apart from a much larger clone, this may be a read error. V usage is TRBV7-7 and J usage is TRBJ2-7; TRBD2 matches at 11 bases. The CDR3 consists of 13 residues. From germline, CDR1 is SSHAT and CDR2 FNYEAQ (reference sequence). CDR3 in amino acids: CASSLAGGSEQDF. The DNA for the CDR3 is TGTGCTAGCAGCTTAGCGGGGGGGAGCGAGCAGGACTTC.

This clonotype has just a few counts. This sequence joins TRBV11-2 and TRBJ1-2; perhaps TRBD1 as D (6 bases). Trimming pared 1 base from V and 7 bases from J, leaving 19 bases between. This CDR3 spans 16 amino acids. Germline V gene sequence: CDR1 SGHAT, CDR2 FQNNGV. CDR3 loop: CASSLGPELQGLGYTF. The CDR3 DNA reads TGTGCCAGCAGCTTAGGCCCAGAGCTCCAGGGGCTTGGCTACACCTTC.

This clonotype has only a few counts. This chain joins TRBV5-1 and TRBJ2-7; D is undetermined. This CDR3 is 12 amino acids long. V was trimmed by 6 bases and J by 4 bases, leaving 11 bases between them. Germline V gives CDR1 SGHRS, CDR2 YFSETQ. CDR3 sequence: CASIKSSYEQYF. Here the CDR3 DNA reads TGCGCCAGCATCAAAAGTTCATACGAGCAGTACTTC.